This T cell receptor (beta chain) stems from a study of cytomegalovirus exposure and HLA in healthy donors. This PCR relied on a set of 60 Vbeta primers and 13 Jbeta primers. Method: immunoSEQ multiplex PCR; TCRdb's copy keeps in-frame clones and lacks some. Of approximately 270,000 clones listed, 80% are singletons. Study findings and constraints: A classifier reportedly called cytomegalovirus status with high sensitivity and specificity. The authors enumerated under 200 TCR beta chains as linked to cytomegalovirus.

About this clone itself: The antigen is not known.

The material sequenced was PBMCs. This clonotype was obtained from a girl aged 2 to 9 in good health and CMV-seronegative.

CDR3 region: CASAEENEQFF. The DNA for the CDR3 is TGTGCCAGTGCTGAGGAGAATGAGCAGTTCTTC. The genes are TRBV6-5 and TRBJ2-1, with D unresolved. This CDR3 is 11 amino acids long. V lost 9 bases, J lost 7 bases, and 10 bases lay in between. The V gene's germline CDR1 is MNHEY and CDR2 SVGAGI.